A single sample is the source of the 19 T cell receptor beta chains below, sequenced in a study of Ad26.COV2.S vaccination and SARS-CoV-2 variants. Treatment denoted: about 20 received Ad26.COV2.S at low or high dose, single or two shots; five or six received placebo; per-sample allocation not given. Each sample was drawn 63 days after the first injection (of vaccine or placebo). Profiling relied on immunoSEQ multiplex PCR, and the TCRdb table lists in-frame clones only, not all of them. Here the sample spans some 640,000 clones, roughly 90% being singletons. The sample was peripheral blood, taken in a trial of Ad26.COV2.S vaccine versus placebo. The receptors derive from a person between 18 and 59 years old who received the Ad26.COV2.S COVID-19 vaccine or a placebo.

The J gene is TRBJ2-5, the V gene TRBV5-1; D is unresolved. This CDR3 is built from 13 residues. Per germline, CDR1 SGHRS and CDR2 YFSETQ. V lost 2 bases, J lost 5 bases, and 10 bases lay in between. DNA of the CDR3: TGCGCCAGCAGCTTAAGGTTTTCGGAGACCCAGTACTTC. Translation: CASSLRFSETQYF.

In its sample, this clone was seen a few times. The chain carries TRBV5-6 and TRBJ1-2, with D possibly being TRBD1 (5 bases). The CDR3 spans 13 residues. V lost 2 bases, J lost 3 bases, and 8 bases lay in between. Germline V gives CDR1 SGHDT, CDR2 YYEEEE. The CDR3: CASSLGVDYGYTF. CDR3 in DNA: TGTGCCAGCAGCTTAGGGGTAGACTATGGCTACACCTTC. Together with reference TRBV5-6 and TRBJ1-2, the CDR3 gives the full variable domain: DAGVTQSPTHLIKTRGQQVTLRCSPKSGHDTVSWYQQALGQGPQFIFQYYEEEERQRGNFPDRFSGHQFPNYSSELNVNALLLGDSALYLCASSLGVDYGYTFGSGTRLTVV.

This chain's CDR3 is CASSFLSGETQYF. The CDR3 region has the DNA TGTGCCAGCAGCTTCTTGTCGGGAGAGACCCAGTACTTC. This chain connects TRBV5-5 to TRBJ2-5; D remains unclear. Germline lookup yields CDR1 SGHKS and CDR2 YYEKEE (reference sequence). The V end was cut by 2 bases, the J end by 4 bases, with 9 bases between. The CDR3 length is 13 residues.

This chain links TRBV6-1 with TRBJ2-1; 14 bases are a match to TRBD2. V was clipped by 0 bases and J by 9 bases; unmatched bases: 10. The CDR3 runs to 18 residues. CDR1 is MNHNS, CDR2 SASEGT, per germline. CDR3 residues: CASSEAGTSGRRRSEQFF. CDR3 bases: TGTGCCAGCAGTGAAGCAGGGACTAGCGGGAGAAGAAGATCTGAGCAGTTCTTC.

The rearrangement uses TRBV2 and TRBJ1-5, with 7 bases aligning to TRBD1. J was trimmed by 4 bases and V by 8 bases; bases with no gene match: 11. Per the germline V gene, CDR1 is SNHLY and CDR2 is FYNNEI. The CDR3 has 15 residues. The CDR3 reads CASGGTGTVNQPQHF. The CDR3 DNA is TGTGCCAGCGGGGGGACCGGGACAGTTAATCAGCCCCAGCATTTT. Together with reference TRBV2 and TRBJ1-5, the CDR3 gives the full variable domain: EPEVTQTPSHQVTQMGQEVILRCVPISNHLYFYWYRQILGQKVEFLVSFYNNEISEKSEIFDDQFSVERPDGSNFTLKIRSTKLEDSAMYFCASGGTGTVNQPQHFGDGTRLSIL.

The sample holds one count of this clone. The rearrangement joins TRBV5-1 to TRBJ1-1; D unclear. Germline V lookup: CDR1 SGHRS, CDR2 YFSETQ. CDR3 length: 16 residues. Trimming took off 3 bases at V and 1 base at J, with 16 bases between the two ends. CDR3 nucleotide sequence: TGCGCCAGCAGCTCAACCCCCGGGTATGGGAACACTGAAGCTTTCTTT. The encoded protein is CASSSTPGYGNTEAFF.

The rearrangement joins TRBV11-1 to TRBJ1-1; TRBD1 might be the D (5 bases). CDR3 size: 14 residues. Germline V gene lookup returns CDR1 SGHAT and CDR2 FQDESV (reference sequence). V lost 4 bases and J lost 4, with 13 bases in between. This chain's CDR3 is CASSYRGPRTEAFF. CDR3 bases: TGTGCCAGCAGCTATCGGGGCCCCCGCACTGAAGCTTTCTTT.

The chain has TRBV18 and TRBJ2-1; 12 positions agree with TRBD2. J lost 7 bases, V lost 0 bases, and 10 bases had no gene match. The CDR3 loop spans 18 amino acids. Germline lookup yields CDR1 KGHSH and CDR2 LQKENI. CDR3 amino acids: CASSPPSLAGGLGNEQFF. In DNA, the CDR3 is TGTGCCAGCTCACCACCCTCACTAGCGGGGGGCCTCGGGAATGAGCAGTTCTTC.

The chain joins TRBV12-3 or TRBV12-4 to TRBJ2-2; the D is unclear. This CDR3 region has 13 residues. V dropped 10 bases and J dropped 2 bases, with 11 bases sitting between them. The CDR3 region has the DNA TGTGCCACCCGTCCTATAAACACCGGGGAGCTGTTTTTT. Its protein product is CATRPINTGELFF.

This sequence joins TRBV4-2 and TRBJ1-2; possibly TRBD1 for D (6 bases). CDR3 length equals 14 residues. V was clipped by 4 bases and J by 8 bases, with 17 bases between them. From germline, CDR1 is LGHNA and CDR2 YNFKEQ. The CDR3: CASSLRGGREGYTF. The CDR3 DNA reads as TGTGCCAGCAGCCTTCGAGGGGGGAGAGAGGGCTACACCTTC.

The chain recombines TRBV2 with TRBJ2-2; no clear D. V shed 8 bases and J shed 3 bases, with 4 bases lying between them. Germline values: CDR1 SNHLY, CDR2 FYNNEI. The CDR3 extends over 11 amino acids. The CDR3 sequence is CASAYTGELFF. In DNA, the CDR3 is TGTGCCAGCGCGTACACCGGGGAGCTGTTTTTT.

This chain links TRBV5-8 with TRBJ2-1; a possible D gene is TRBD1 (6 bases). Trimming removed 4 bases at V and 5 bases at J, with 10 bases between. The CDR3 runs to 13 residues. Germline V gene lookup returns CDR1 SGHTS and CDR2 YDEGEE. CDR3: CASSGDTNNEQFF. The CDR3 nucleotides read TGTGCCAGCAGCGGGGACACCAACAATGAGCAGTTCTTC.

CDR3 region: CATKDTEPGELFF. The CDR3 DNA reads TGTGCCACCAAGGACACTGAACCCGGGGAGCTGTTTTTT. The chain combines TRBV24-1 with TRBJ2-2, with a tentative D call TRBD1 (5 bases). The CDR3 extends over 13 amino acids. CDR1 KGHDR and CDR2 SFDVKD come from the germline V gene. Trimming left V 8 bases short and J 6 bases short, with 12 bases between.

The chain is built from TRBV5-4 and TRBJ1-1, with D uncertain. This CDR3 region has 14 residues. Trimming removed 3 bases from V and 8 bases from J, with 17 bases in between. CDR1 is SGHNT, CDR2 YYREEE, per germline (reference sequence). Here the CDR3 DNA reads TGTGCCAGCAGCTATCATGGCGACGCCCTGGAAGCTTTCTTT. Residues: CASSYHGDALEAFF. Combining the CDR3 with reference TRBV5-4 and TRBJ1-1 gives the whole variable domain ETGVTQSPTHLIKTRGQQVTLRCSSQSGHNTVSWYQQALGQGPQFIFQYYREEENGRGNFPPRFSGLQFPNYSSELNVNALELDDSALYLCASSYHGDALEAFFGQGTRLTVV.

This clone showed up just once. Other DNA sequences within the sample encode an identical CDR3. The chain carries TRBV30 and TRBJ2-7; 13 nucleotides agree with TRBD2. V lost 3 bases and J lost 2; bases outside the gene matches: 1. The germline CDR1 and CDR2 sequences are GTSNPN and SVGIG (reference sequence). This CDR3 contains 14 residues. CDR3: CAWSGLAGAYEQYF. For the CDR3, the DNA is TGTGCCTGGAGCGGACTAGCGGGAGCCTACGAGCAGTACTTC.

The rearrangement links TRBV5-1 to TRBJ2-7; D remains ambiguous. Germline assignment: CDR1 SGHRS and CDR2 YFSETQ. V gave up 0 bases and J gave up 2 bases, with 9 bases separating them. The CDR3 covers 14 residues. CDR3 DNA: TGCGCCAGCAGCTTGGAAGTACCAACCTACGAGCAGTACTTC. This sequence encodes CASSLEVPTYEQYF. The whole variable domain, remainder taken from reference TRBV5-1 and TRBJ2-7, is KAGVTQTPRYLIKTRGQQVTLSCSPISGHRSVSWYQQTPGQGLQFLFEYFSETQRNKGNFPGRFSGRQFSNSRSEMNVSTLELGDSALYLCASSLEVPTYEQYFGPGTRLTVT.

The rearrangement uses TRBV7-2 and TRBJ2-5; TRBD2 agrees at 7 bases. Germline lookup yields CDR1 SGHTA and CDR2 FQGNSA. The CDR3 loop spans 14 amino acids. V gave up 4 bases and J gave up 3 bases; unmatched junction bases: 5. The CDR3 bases are TGTGCCAGCAGCTCCGGACTAGATAAAGAGACCCAGTACTTC. This encodes CASSSGLDKETQYF.

The rearrangement joins TRBV1 to TRBJ2-4; the table's D call, TRBD2, was not checked against the DNA. TRBV1 is deemed a pseudogene. The CDR3 sequence is 17 residues long. CDR3 nucleotide sequence: TGCACCAGCAGCCAAGATCGGCGGGCGGCGGTGAAAAACATTCAGTACTTC. Residues: CTSSQDRRAAVKNIQYF.

As regards this clone: The junction shows a germline mismatch at one end, possibly a read error. Other DNA sequences within the sample encode an identical CDR3. The chain couples TRBV7-9 to TRBJ2-5; TRBD2 aligns across 10 bases. The germline V gene encodes CDR1 SEHNR and CDR2 FQNEAQ (reference sequence). There are 13 residues in the CDR3. The CDR3 is CASSLAGVETQYF. Written as DNA, the CDR3 is TGTGCCAGCAGCCTAGCGGGAGTAGAGACCCAGTACTTC.